The entry below gives a single T cell receptor (beta chain) sequence along with its context. As originally analysed: Reference gene primers were amplified, and this amplification served to estimate nucleated cell counts. The protocol was immunoSEQ multiplex PCR, while the TCRdb copy is restricted to in-frame clones and leaves out a portion. The D gene and trimming were derived from the DNA, and the V and J assignments and clone size from that table. The sample includes 110,000 or so clones, roughly 89% of them seen just once. The sample is drawn from a study of blood T cell repertoires in COVID-19. Overall study context: Both acute and convalescent COVID-19 samples were obtained from the United States, Italy and Spain. In each case, the material was cDNA or gDNA derived from T cells, B-cell-depleted T cells, or PBMCs.

The V gene end was trimmed by 5 bases and the J gene end by 8 bases; junction bases not matched to a gene: 16. The germline V gene encodes CDR1 PRHDT and CDR2 FYEKMQ (reference sequence). The CDR3 runs to 17 residues. The sequence derives from a human donor with acute or convalescent COVID-19. The donor label of this sample is uncertain. The V gene is TRBV13, the J gene TRBJ2-1, with TRBD2 matching 9 bases. Sequencing was carried out using peripheral blood. The CDR3 sequence is CASSTLLSGGLQDEQFF. CDR3 sequence (DNA): TGTGCCAGCAGCACTCTACTGAGCGGGGGGTTACAAGATGAGCAGTTCTTC.